Listed here are 5 T cell receptor beta chains from one sample, sequenced in a study of T cell responses to AZD1222 COVID-19 vaccine. Using immunoSEQ multiplex PCR, the repertoire was profiled, and TCRdb retains in-frame clones only, with some absent. The repertoire consists of approximately 150,000 clones, with roughly 92% occurring once and the leading ten covering around 1.3%. The sample in question was peripheral blood, obtained 28 days after the second AZD1222 dose. The receptor set was obtained from an adult who received the AZD1222 COVID-19 vaccine.

J is TRBJ2-4 and V is TRBV28; the D call may be TRBD1 or TRBD2 (6 bases each). The V end lost 2 bases, the J end lost 7 bases, and 15 bases lay between the germline ends. CDR1 is MDHEN, CDR2 SYDVKM, per germline. The CDR3 spans 15 residues. The CDR3 region is CASSLAARRGNIQYF. The CDR3 DNA sequence: TGTGCCAGCAGTTTAGCCGCAAGGAGGGGGAACATTCAGTACTTC.

The chain has TRBV9 and TRBJ2-6, with D maybe TRBD1 (5 bases). Germline V gene data show CDR1 as SGDLS and CDR2 as YYNGEE. Trimming shortened V by 0 bases and J by 0 bases, and 7 bases separated the two germline ends. The CDR3 is made up of 16 amino acids. The CDR3 sequence is CASSVGTGSGANVLTF. In DNA, the CDR3 is TGTGCCAGCAGCGTAGGAACAGGCTCTGGGGCCAACGTCCTGACTTTC.

The chain couples TRBV11-2 to TRBJ2-1; TRBD2 aligns across 10 bases. The CDR3 is 16 amino acids. Germline-derived CDR1 and CDR2 are SGHAT and FQNNGV. V shed 6 bases and J 4 bases; nucleotides not matched to a gene: 9. As DNA, the CDR3 is TGTGCCAGCAGGCCCACCGGGACTAGCGTTTACAATGAGCAGTTCTTC. Translated: CASRPTGTSVYNEQFF.

This chain connects TRBV7-2 to TRBJ2-1; 14 nucleotides match TRBD2. Trimming took 7 bases from V and 7 from J; bases not matched to a gene: 9. The CDR3 has 16 residues. Germline CDR1 SGHTA, CDR2 FQGNSA. Here the CDR3 reads CASITSGTSGSNEQFF. The CDR3 coding sequence is TGTGCCAGCATCACCTCCGGGACTAGCGGGAGTAATGAGCAGTTCTTC.

The chain recombines TRBV5-1 with TRBJ2-3; maybe TRBD2 (6 bases). This CDR3 comprises 15 residues. From germline, CDR1 is SGHRS and CDR2 YFSETQ. Trimming took off 2 bases at V and 2 bases at J, with 12 bases between the two ends. CDR3 nucleotides: TGCGCCAGCAGCTTTAGCGGTTGGGTCACAGATACGCAGTATTTT. Amino acids: CASSFSGWVTDTQYF.